This T cell receptor beta chain was captured in a study of metastatic and nonmetastatic thyroid tumors. TCRdb reanalyzed the PCR reads via MiXCR. The table records roughly 40,000 clones, less than 20% of them present only once. This clone has at least ten counts. This CDR3 is 14 amino acids long. V lost 7 bases and J lost 2; bases outside the gene matches: 1. Germline lookup yields CDR1 MNHNS and CDR2 SASEGT. Before thyroid surgery, none of the patients had received any treatment. The sequencing sample was made of blood. The chain links TRBV6-1 to TRBJ2-1, with 11 bases lining up with TRBD2. This TCR came from a female donor with papillary thyroid cancer or a benign thyroid nodule (not recorded which). Some clones in this sample may be carry-over from other donors' samples. The CDR3 DNA reads as TGTGCCAGCACACTAGCGGGAGCCTACAATGAGCAGTTCTTC. This sequence encodes CASTLAGAYNEQFF.